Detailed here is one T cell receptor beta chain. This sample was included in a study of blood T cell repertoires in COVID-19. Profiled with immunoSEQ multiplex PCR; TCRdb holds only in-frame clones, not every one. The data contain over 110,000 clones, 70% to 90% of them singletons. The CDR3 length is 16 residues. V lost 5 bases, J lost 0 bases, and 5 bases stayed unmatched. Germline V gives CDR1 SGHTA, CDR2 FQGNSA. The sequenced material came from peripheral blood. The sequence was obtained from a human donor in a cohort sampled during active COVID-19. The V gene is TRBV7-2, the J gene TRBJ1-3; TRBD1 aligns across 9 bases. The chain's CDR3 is CASSPSTGGSGNTIYF. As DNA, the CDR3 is TGTGCCAGCAGCCCCTCGACAGGGGGCTCTGGAAACACCATATATTTT.